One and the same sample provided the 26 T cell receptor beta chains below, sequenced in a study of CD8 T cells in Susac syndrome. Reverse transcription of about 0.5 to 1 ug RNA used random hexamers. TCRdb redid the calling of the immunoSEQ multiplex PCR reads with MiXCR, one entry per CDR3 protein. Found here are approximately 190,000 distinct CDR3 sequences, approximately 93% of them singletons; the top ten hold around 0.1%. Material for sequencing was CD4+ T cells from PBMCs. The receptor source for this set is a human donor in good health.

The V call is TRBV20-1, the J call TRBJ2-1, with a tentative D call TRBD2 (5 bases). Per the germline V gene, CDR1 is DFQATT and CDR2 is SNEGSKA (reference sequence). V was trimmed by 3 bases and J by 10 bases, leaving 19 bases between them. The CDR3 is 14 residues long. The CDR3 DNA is TGCAGTGCTAGTGGAGGCCCCATAATAGGAGAGCAGTTCTTC. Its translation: CSASGGPIIGEQFF.

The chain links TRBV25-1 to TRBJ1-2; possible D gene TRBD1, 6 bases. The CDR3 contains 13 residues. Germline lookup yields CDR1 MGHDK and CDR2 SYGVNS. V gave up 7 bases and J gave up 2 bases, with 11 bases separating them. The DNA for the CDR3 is TGTGCCAGCACCGGAAGGGGGAACTATGGCTACACCTTC. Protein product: CASTGRGNYGYTF.

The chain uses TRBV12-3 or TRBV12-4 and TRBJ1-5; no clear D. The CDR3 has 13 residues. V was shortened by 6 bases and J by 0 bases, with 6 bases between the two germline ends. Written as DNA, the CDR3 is TGTGCCAGCAGGCTAGGTAGCAATCAGCCCCAGCATTTT. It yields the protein CASRLGSNQPQHF.

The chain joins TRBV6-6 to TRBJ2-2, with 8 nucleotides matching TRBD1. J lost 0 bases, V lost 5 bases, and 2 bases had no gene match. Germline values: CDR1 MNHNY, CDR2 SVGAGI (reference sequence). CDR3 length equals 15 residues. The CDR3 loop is CASSRQGTNTGELFF. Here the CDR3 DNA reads TGTGCCAGCAGTCGACAGGGGACGAACACCGGGGAGCTGTTTTTT.

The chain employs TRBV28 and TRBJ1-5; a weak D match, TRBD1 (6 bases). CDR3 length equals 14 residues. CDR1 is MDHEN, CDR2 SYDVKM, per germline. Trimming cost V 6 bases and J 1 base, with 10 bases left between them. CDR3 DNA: TGTGCCAGCAGGACTGGACAGAGCAATCAGCCCCAGCATTTT. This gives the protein CASRTGQSNQPQHF. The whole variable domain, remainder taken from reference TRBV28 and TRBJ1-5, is DVKVTQSSRYLVKRTGEKVFLECVQDMDHENMFWYRQDPGLGLRLIYFSYDVKMKEKGDIPEGYSVSREKKERFSLILESASTNQTSMYLCASRTGQSNQPQHFGDGTRLSIL.

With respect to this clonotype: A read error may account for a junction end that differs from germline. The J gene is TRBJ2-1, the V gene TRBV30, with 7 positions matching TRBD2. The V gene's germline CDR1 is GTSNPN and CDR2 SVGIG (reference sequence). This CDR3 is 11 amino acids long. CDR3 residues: CSSGRANEQFF. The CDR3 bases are TGCTCGTCTGGGAGGGCCAATGAGCAGTTCTTC. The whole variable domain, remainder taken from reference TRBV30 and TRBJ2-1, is SQTIHQWPATLVQPVGSPLSLECTVEGTSNPNLYWYRQAAGRGLQLLFYSVGIGQISSEVPQNLSASRPQDRQFILSSKKLLLSDSGFYLCSSGRANEQFFGPGTRLTVL.

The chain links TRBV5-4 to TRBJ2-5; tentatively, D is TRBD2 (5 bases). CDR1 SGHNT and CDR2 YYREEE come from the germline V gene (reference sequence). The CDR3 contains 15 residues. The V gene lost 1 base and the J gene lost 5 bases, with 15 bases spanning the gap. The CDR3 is CASSLRGPGWETQYF. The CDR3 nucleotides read TGTGCCAGCAGCTTGCGGGGTCCAGGATGGGAGACCCAGTACTTC.

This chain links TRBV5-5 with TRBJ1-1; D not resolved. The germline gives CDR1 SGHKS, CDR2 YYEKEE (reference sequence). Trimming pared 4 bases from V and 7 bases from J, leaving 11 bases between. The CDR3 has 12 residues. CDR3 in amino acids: CASSQEGGEAFF. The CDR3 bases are TGTGCCAGCAGCCAGGAGGGTGGTGAAGCTTTCTTT.

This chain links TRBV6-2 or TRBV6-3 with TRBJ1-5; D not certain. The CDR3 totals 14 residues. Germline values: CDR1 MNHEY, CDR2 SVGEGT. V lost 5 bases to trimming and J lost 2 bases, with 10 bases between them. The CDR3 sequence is CASSPRLGNQPQHF. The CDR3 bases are TGTGCCAGCAGTCCTAGATTGGGCAATCAGCCCCAGCATTTT.

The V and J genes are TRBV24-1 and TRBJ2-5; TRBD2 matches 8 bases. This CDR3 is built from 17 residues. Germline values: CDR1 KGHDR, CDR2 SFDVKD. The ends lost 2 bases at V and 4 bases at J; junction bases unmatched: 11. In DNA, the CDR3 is TGTGCCACCAGTGATTACCGCAACGGGGCGGGGGGAGAGACCCAGTACTTC. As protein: CATSDYRNGAGGETQYF.

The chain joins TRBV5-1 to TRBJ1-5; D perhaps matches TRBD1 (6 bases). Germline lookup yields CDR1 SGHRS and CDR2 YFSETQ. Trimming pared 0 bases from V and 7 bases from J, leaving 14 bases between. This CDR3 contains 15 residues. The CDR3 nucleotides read TGCGCCAGCAGCTTGGGGGCAGGGGACAAGCAGCCCCAGCATTTT. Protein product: CASSLGAGDKQPQHF.

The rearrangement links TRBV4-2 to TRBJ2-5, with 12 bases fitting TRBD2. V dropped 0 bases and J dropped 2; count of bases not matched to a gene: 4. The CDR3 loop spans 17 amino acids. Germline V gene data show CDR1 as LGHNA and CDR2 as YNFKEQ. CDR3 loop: CASSQDLLAGGQETQYF. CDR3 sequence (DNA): TGTGCCAGCAGCCAAGATCTGCTAGCGGGGGGGCAAGAGACCCAGTACTTC.

The CDR3 bases are TGTGCCAGCTCACCACGGGGGTTCAACACTGAAGCTTTCTTT. It specifies CASSPRGFNTEAFF. The genes are TRBV18 and TRBJ1-1, with TRBD1 as a possible D gene (5 bases). Trimming left V 1 base short and J 2 bases short, with 8 bases between. This CDR3 spans 14 amino acids. Germline lookup yields CDR1 KGHSH and CDR2 LQKENI. Full variable domain (outside the CDR3, taken from reference TRBV18 and TRBJ1-1): NAGVMQNPRHLVRRRGQEARLRCSPMKGHSHVYWYRQLPEEGLKFMVYLQKENIIDESGMPKERFSAEFPKEGPSILRIQQVVRGDSAAYFCASSPRGFNTEAFFGQGTRLTVV.

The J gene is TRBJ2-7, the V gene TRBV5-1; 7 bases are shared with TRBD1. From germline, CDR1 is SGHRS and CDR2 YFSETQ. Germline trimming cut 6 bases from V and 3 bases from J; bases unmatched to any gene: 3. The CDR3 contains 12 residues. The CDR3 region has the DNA TGCGCCAGCAAAGGGGGCAACTACGAGCAGTACTTC. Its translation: CASKGGNYEQYF.

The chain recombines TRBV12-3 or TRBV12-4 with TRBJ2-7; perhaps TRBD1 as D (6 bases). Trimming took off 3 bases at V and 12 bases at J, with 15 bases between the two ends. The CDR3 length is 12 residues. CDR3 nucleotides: TGTGCCAGCAGTTTTACCCAGGGGCCCTTGTACGTC. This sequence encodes CASSFTQGPLYV.

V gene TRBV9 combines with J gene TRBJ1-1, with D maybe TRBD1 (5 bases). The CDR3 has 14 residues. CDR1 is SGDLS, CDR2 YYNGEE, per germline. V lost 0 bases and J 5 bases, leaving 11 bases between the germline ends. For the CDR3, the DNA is TGTGCCAGCAGCGTAGCTTCGGCAGGGACTGAAGCTTTCTTT. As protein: CASSVASAGTEAFF.

As DNA, the CDR3 is TGTGCCTCTCAGGGGATATCGAGACAGCCCCAGCATTTT. This gives the protein CASQGISRQPQHF. The chain recombines TRBV12-3 or TRBV12-4 with TRBJ1-5; D may be TRBD1 (6 bases). The V end lost 11 bases, the J end lost 7 bases, and 18 bases lay between the germline ends. The CDR3 has 13 residues.

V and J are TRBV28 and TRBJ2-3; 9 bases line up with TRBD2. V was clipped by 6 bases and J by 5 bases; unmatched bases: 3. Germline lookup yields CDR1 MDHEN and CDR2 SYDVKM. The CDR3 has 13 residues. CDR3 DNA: TGTGCCAGCAGCGCGGGAGGGAGAGATACGCAGTATTTT. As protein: CASSAGGRDTQYF.

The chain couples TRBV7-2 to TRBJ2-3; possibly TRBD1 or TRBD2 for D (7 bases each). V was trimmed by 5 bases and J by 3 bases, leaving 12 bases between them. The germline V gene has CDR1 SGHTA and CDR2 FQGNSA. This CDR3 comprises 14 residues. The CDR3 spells CASSQGGETDTQYF. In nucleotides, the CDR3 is TGTGCCAGCAGCCAGGGGGGGGAGACAGATACGCAGTATTTT.

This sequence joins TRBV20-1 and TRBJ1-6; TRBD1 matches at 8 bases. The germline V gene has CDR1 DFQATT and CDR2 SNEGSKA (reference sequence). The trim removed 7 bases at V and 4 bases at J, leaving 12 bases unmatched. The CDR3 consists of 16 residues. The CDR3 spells CSVLRPGGEYNSPLHF. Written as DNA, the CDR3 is TGCAGTGTTCTACGACCAGGGGGCGAATATAATTCACCCCTCCACTTT.

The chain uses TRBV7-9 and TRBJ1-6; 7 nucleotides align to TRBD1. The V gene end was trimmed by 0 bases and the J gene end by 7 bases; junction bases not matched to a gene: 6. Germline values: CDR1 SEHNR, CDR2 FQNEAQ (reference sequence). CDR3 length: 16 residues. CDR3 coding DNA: TGTGCCAGCAGCTTAGCCGGGACAGTGGGAAATTCACCCCTCCACTTT. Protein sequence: CASSLAGTVGNSPLHF.

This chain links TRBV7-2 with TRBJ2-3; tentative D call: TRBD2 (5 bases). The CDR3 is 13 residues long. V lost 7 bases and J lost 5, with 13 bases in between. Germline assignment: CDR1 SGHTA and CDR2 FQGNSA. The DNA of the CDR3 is TGTGCCAGCACCTTTATCCGGGAAGATACGCAGTATTTT. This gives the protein CASTFIREDTQYF. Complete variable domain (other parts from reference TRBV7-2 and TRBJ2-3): GAGVSQSPSNKVTEKGKDVELRCDPISGHTALYWYRQSLGQGLEFLIYFQGNSAPDKSGLPSDRFSAERTGGSVSTLTIQRTQQEDSAVYLCASTFIREDTQYFGPGTRLTVL.

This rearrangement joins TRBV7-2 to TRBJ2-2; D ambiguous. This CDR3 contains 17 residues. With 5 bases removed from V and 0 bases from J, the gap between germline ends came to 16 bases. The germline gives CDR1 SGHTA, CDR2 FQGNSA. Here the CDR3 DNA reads TGTGCCAGCAGCCCATGGACGGCCAGACCGAACACCGGGGAGCTGTTTTTT. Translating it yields CASSPWTARPNTGELFF.

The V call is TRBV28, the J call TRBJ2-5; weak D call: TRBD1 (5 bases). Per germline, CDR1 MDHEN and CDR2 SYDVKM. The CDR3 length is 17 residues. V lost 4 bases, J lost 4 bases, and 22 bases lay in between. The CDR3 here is CASSSNRAATARETQYF. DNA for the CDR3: TGTGCCAGCAGTTCCAACCGGGCCGCGACAGCCAGAGAGACCCAGTACTTC.

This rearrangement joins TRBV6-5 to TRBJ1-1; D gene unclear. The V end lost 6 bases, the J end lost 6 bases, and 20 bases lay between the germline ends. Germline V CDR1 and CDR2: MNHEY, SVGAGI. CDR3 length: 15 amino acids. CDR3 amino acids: CASRTARGSMAEAFF. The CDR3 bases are TGTGCCAGCAGAACCGCACGGGGATCAATGGCTGAAGCTTTCTTT.

CDR3 sequence (DNA): TGCAGTGGACACAGGGATGGGACTGTGGGAGAGCAGTTCTTC. Protein sequence: CSGHRDGTVGEQFF. This chain joins TRBV20-1 and TRBJ2-1, with D possibly being TRBD1 or TRBD2 (6 bases each). The CDR3 covers 14 residues. Germline V gives CDR1 DFQATT, CDR2 SNEGSKA (reference sequence). The ends were cut back, 7 bases at V and 10 bases at J, with 23 bases in the middle.